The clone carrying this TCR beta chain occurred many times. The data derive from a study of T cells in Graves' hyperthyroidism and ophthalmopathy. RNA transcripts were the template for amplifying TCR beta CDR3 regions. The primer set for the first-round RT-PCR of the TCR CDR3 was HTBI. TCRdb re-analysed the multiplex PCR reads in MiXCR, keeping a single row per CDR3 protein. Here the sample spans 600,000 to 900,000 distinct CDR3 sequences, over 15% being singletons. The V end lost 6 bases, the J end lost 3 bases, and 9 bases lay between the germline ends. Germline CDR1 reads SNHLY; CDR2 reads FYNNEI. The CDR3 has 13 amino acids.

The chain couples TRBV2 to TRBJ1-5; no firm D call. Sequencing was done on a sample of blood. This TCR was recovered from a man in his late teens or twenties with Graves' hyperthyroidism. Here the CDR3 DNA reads TGTGCCAGCAGGAGCCGGACCAATCAGCCCCAGCATTTT. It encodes CASRSRTNQPQHF.